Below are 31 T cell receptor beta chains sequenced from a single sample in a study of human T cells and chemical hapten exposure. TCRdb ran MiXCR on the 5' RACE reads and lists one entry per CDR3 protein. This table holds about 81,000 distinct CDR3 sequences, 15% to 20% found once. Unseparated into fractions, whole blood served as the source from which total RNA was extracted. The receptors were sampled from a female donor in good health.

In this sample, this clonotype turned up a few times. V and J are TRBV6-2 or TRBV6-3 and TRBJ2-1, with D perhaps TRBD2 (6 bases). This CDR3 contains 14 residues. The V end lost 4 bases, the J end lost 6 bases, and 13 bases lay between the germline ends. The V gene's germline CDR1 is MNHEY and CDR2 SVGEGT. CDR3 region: CASSWTLGGNEQFF. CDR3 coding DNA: TGTGCCAGCAGTTGGACCTTGGGGGGCAATGAGCAGTTCTTC.

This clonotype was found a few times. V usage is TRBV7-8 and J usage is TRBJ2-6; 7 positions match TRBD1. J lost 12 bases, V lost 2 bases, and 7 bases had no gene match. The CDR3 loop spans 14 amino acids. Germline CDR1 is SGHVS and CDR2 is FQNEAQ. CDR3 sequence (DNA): TGTGCCAGCAGCTTACCAGGACAGGACGTCGTCCTGACTTTC. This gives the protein CASSLPGQDVVLTF. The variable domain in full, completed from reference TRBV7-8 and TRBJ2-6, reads GAGVSQSPRYKVAKRGQDVALRCDPISGHVSLFWYQQALGQGPEFLTYFQNEAQLDKSGLPSDRFFAERPEGSVSTLKIQRTQQEDSAVYLCASSLPGQDVVLTFGAGSRLTVL.

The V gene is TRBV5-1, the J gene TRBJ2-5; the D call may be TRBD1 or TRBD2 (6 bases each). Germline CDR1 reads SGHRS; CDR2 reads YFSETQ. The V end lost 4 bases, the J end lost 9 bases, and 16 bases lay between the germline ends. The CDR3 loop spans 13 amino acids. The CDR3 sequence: CASSQEPEGAQYF. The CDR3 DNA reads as TGCGCCAGCAGCCAAGAACCGGAGGGGGCCCAGTACTTC.

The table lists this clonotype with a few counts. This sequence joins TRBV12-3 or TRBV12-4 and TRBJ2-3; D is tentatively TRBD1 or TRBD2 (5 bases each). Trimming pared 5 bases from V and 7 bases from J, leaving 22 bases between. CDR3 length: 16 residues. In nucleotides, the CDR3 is TGTGCCAGCAGTCCTTGGATCGGGGACCAGCAGAATACGCAGTATTTT. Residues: CASSPWIGDQQNTQYF.

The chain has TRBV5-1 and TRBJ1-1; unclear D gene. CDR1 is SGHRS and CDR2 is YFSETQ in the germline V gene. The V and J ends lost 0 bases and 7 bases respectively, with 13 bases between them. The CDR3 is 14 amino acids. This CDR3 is CASSLDSANIEAFF. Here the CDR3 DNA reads TGCGCCAGCAGCTTGGACAGCGCCAATATTGAAGCTTTCTTT.

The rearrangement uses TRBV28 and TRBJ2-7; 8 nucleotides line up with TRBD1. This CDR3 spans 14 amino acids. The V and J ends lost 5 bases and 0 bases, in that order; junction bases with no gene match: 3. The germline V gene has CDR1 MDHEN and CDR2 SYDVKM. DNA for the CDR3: TGTGCCAGCAGTACAGGGGGTCCCTCCTACGAGCAGTACTTC. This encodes CASSTGGPSYEQYF.

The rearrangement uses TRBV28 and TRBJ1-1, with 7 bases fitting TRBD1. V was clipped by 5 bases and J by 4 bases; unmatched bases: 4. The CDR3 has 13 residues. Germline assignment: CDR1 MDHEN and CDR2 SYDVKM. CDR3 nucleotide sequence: TGTGCCAGCAGTAGGACAGGACCCACTGAAGCTTTCTTT. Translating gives CASSRTGPTEAFF.

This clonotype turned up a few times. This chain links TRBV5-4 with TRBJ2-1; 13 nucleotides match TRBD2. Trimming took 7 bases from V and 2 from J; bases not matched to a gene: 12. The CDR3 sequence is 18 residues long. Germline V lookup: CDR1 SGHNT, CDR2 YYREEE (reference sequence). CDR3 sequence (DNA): TGTGCCAGCCGCCTTAGGACTAGCGGGAGTAGTGCCTACAATGAGCAGTTCTTC. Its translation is CASRLRTSGSSAYNEQFF.

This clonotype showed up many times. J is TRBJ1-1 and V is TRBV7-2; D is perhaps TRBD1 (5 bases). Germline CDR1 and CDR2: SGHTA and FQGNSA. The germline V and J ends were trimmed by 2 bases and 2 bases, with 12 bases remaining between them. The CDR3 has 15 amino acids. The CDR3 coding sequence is TGTGCCAGCAGCTTAATGGGGCCGGTTAACACTGAAGCTTTCTTT. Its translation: CASSLMGPVNTEAFF.

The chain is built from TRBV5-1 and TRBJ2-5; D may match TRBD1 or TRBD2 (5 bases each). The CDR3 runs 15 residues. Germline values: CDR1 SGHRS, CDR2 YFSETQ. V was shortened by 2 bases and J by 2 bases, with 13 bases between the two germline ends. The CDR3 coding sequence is TGCGCCAGCAGCTTCTTAGCGAACAGGCAAGAGACCCAGTACTTC. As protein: CASSFLANRQETQYF. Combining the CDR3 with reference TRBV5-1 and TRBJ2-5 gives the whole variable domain KAGVTQTPRYLIKTRGQQVTLSCSPISGHRSVSWYQQTPGQGLQFLFEYFSETQRNKGNFPGRFSGRQFSNSRSEMNVSTLELGDSALYLCASSFLANRQETQYFGPGTRLLVL.

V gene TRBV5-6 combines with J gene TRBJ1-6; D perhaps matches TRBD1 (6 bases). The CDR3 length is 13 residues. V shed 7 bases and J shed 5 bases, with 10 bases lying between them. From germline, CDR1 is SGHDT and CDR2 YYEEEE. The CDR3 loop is CASLRDNNSPLHF. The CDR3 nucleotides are TGTGCCAGCTTACGGGACAATAATTCACCCCTCCACTTT.

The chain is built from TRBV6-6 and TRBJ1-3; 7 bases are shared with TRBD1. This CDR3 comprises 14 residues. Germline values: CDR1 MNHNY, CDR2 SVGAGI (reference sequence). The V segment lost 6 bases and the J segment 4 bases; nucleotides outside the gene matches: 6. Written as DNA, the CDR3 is TGTGCCAGCAGCTTCGACAGGGCAGGAAACACCATATATTTT. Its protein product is CASSFDRAGNTIYF.

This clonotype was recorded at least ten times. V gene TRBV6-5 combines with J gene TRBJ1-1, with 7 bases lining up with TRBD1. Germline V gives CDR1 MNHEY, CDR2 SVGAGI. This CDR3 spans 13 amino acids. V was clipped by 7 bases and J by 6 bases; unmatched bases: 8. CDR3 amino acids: CASNNGGGAEAFF. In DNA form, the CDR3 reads TGTGCCAGCAATAATGGAGGGGGCGCTGAAGCTTTCTTT.

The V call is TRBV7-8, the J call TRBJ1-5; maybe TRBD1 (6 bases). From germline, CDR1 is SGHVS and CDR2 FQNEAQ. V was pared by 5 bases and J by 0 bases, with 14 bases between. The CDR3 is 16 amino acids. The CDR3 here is CASSVLQGDSNQPQHF. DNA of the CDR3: TGTGCCAGCAGCGTATTACAGGGAGATAGCAATCAGCCCCAGCATTTT.

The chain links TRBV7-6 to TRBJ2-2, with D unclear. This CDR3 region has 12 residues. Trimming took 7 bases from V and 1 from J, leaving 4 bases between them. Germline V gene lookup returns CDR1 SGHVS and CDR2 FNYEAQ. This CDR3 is CASTRNTGELFF. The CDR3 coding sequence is TGTGCCAGCACCCGGAACACCGGGGAGCTGTTTTTT. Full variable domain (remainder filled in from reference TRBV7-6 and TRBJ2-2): GAGVSQSPRYKVTKRGQDVALRCDPISGHVSLYWYRQALGQGPEFLTYFNYEAQQDKSGLPNDRFSAERPEGSISTLTIQRTEQRDSAMYRCASTRNTGELFFGEGSRLTVL.

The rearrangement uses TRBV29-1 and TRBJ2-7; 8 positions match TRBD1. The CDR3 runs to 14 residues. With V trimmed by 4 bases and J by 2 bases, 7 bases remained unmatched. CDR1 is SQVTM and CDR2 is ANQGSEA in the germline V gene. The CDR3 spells CSVVRQGKTYEQYF. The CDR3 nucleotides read TGCAGCGTTGTACGACAGGGGAAGACCTACGAGCAGTACTTC.

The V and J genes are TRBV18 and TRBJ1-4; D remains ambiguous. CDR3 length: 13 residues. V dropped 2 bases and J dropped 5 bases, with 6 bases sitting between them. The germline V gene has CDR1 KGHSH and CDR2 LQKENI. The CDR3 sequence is CASSPSSNEKLFF. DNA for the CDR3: TGTGCCAGCTCACCAAGCTCGAATGAAAAACTGTTTTTT.

The CDR3 DNA follows: TGTGCCAGCAGCGTAGTGGGGTCCACAGATACGCAGTATTTT. Its protein product is CASSVVGSTDTQYF. The chain recombines TRBV9 with TRBJ2-3, with D uncertain. With 0 bases removed from V and 2 bases from J, the gap between germline ends came to 7 bases. There are 14 residues in the CDR3. Germline loops: CDR1 SGDLS, CDR2 YYNGEE.

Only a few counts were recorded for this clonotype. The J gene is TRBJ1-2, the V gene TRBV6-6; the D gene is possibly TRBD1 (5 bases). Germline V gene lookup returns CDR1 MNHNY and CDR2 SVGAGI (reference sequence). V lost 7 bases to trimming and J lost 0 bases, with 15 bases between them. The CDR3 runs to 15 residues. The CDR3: CASTPAGRTNYGYTF. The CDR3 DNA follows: TGTGCCAGCACCCCTGCGGGACGTACTAACTATGGCTACACCTTC.

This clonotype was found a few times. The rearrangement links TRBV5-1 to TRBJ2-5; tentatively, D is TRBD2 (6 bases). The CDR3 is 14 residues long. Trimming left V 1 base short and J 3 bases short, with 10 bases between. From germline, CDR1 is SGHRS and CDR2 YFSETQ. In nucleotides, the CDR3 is TGCGCCAGCAGCTTGTTTGGAGGGGAAGAGACCCAGTACTTC. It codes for CASSLFGGEETQYF. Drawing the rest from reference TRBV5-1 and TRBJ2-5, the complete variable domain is KAGVTQTPRYLIKTRGQQVTLSCSPISGHRSVSWYQQTPGQGLQFLFEYFSETQRNKGNFPGRFSGRQFSNSRSEMNVSTLELGDSALYLCASSLFGGEETQYFGPGTRLLVL.

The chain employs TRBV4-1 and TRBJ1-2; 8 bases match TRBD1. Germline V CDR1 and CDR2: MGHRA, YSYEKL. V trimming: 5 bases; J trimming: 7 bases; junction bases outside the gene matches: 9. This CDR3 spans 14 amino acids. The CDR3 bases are TGCGCCAGCAGCTGGAGTCAGGGGGCGGGTGGCTACACCTTC. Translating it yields CASSWSQGAGGYTF.

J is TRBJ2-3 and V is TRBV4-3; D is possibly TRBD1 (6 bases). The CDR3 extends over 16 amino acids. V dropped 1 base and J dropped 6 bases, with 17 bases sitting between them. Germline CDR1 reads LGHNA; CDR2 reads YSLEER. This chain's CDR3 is CASSQAATGQGDTQYF. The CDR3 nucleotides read TGCGCCAGCAGCCAAGCCGCGACGGGCCAGGGGGATACGCAGTATTTT.

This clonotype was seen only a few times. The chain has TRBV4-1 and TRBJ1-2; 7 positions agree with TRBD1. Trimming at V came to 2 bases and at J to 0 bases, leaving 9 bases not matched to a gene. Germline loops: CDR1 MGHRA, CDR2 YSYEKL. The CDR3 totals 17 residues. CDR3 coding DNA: TGCGCCAGCAGCCAAAGGGACAGCGACACAGCTAACTATGGCTACACCTTC. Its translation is CASSQRDSDTANYGYTF.

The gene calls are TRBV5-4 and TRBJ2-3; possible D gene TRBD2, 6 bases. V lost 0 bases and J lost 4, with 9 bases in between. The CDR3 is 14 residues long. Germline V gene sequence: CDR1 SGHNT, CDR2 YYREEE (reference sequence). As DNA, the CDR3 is TGTGCCAGCAGCTTGGCCGGCGGGGCAGATACGCAGTATTTT. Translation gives CASSLAGGADTQYF.

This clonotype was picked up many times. The CDR3 here is CASSIDRQGTEAFF. In nucleotides, the CDR3 is TGTGCCAGCAGTATAGACCGACAGGGGACTGAAGCTTTCTTT. V gene TRBV6-6 combines with J gene TRBJ1-1, with 8 bases matching TRBD1. Losses at the gene ends were 5 bases for V and 5 bases for J; bases not matched to a gene: 7. CDR3 size: 14 residues. Germline V gene lookup returns CDR1 MNHNY and CDR2 SVGAGI (reference sequence).

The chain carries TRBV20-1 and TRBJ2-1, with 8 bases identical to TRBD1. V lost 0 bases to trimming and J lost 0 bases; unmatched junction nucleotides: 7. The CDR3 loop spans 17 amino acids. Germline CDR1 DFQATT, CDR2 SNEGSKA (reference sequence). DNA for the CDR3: TGCAGTGCTAGAGAGAGCCAGGGGGCTTTCTCCTACAATGAGCAGTTCTTC. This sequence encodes CSARESQGAFSYNEQFF.

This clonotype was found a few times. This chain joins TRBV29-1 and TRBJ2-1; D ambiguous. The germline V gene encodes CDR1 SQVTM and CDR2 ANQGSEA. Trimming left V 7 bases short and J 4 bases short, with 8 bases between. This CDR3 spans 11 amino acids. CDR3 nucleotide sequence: TGCAGCGCAAAAGTATACAATGAGCAGTTCTTC. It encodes CSAKVYNEQFF.

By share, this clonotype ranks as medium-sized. The CDR3 sequence is CASSQVVEAFF. The CDR3 DNA sequence: TGTGCCAGCAGTCAAGTAGTAGAAGCTTTCTTT. The J gene is TRBJ1-1, the V gene TRBV12-3 or TRBV12-4; D is unclear. This CDR3 has 11 amino acids. V was clipped by 5 bases and J by 8 bases, with 9 bases between them.

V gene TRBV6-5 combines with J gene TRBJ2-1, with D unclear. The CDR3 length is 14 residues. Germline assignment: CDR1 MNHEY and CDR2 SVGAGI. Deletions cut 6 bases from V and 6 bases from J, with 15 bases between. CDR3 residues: CASRPAASGNEQFF. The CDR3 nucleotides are TGTGCCAGCAGGCCGGCAGCCTCCGGCAATGAGCAGTTCTTC.

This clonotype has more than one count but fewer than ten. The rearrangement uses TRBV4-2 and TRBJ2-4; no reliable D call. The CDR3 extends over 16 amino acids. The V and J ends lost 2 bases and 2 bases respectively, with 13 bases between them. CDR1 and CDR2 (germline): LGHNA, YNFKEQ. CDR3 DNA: TGTGCCAGCAGCCAAAGGGCCGGCTTTTCCAAAAACATTCAGTACTTC. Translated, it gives CASSQRAGFSKNIQYF.

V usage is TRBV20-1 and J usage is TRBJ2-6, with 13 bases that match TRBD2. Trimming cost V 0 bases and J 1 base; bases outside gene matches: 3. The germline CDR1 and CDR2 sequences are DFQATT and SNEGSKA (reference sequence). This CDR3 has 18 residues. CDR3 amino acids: CSARDPGLAGSGANVLTF. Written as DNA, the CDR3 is TGCAGTGCTAGAGATCCGGGACTAGCGGGGTCTGGGGCCAACGTCCTGACTTTC.